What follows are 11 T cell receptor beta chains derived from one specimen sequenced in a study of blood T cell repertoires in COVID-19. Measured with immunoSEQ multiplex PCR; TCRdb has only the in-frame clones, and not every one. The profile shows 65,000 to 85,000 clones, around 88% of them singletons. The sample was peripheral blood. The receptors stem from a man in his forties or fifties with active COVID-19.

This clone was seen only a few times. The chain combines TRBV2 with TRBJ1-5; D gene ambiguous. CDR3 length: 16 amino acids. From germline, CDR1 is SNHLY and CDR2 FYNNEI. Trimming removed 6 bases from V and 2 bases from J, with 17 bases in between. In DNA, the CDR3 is TGTGCCAGCAGATCTTGGACGGGGTCGGGCAATCAGCCCCAGCATTTT. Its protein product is CASRSWTGSGNQPQHF. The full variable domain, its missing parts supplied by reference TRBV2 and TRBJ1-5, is EPEVTQTPSHQVTQMGQEVILRCVPISNHLYFYWYRQILGQKVEFLVSFYNNEISEKSEIFDDQFSVERPDGSNFTLKIRSTKLEDSAMYFCASRSWTGSGNQPQHFGDGTRLSIL.

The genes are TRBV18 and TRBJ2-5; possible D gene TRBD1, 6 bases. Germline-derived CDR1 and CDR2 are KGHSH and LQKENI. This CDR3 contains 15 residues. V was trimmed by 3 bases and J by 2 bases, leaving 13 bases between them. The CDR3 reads CASSPQGGQQETQYF. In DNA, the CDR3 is TGTGCCAGCTCACCCCAGGGTGGACAGCAAGAGACCCAGTACTTC.

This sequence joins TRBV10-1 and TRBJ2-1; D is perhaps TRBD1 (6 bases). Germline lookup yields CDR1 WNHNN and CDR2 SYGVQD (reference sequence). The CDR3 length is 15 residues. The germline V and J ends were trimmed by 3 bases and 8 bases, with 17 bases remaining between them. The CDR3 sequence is CASSDSQGFGDEQFF. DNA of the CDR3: TGCGCCAGCAGTGATAGTCAGGGGTTTGGGGATGAGCAGTTCTTC.

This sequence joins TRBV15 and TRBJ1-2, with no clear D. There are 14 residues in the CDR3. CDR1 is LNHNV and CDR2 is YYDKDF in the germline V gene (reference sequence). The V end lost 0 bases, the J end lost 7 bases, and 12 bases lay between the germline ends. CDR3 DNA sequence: TGTGCCACCAGCAGAGATTACGCGTTTCGTGGCTACACCTTC. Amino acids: CATSRDYAFRGYTF.

The CDR3 region is CASSRANINEKLFF. For the CDR3, the DNA is TGTGCCTCCTCGAGGGCCAATATCAATGAAAAACTGTTTTTT. V usage is TRBV30 and J usage is TRBJ1-4, with D uncertain. Germline CDR1 is GTSNPN and CDR2 is SVGIG (reference sequence). Between the trimmed V and J ends, which lost 7 bases and 5 bases, there was a span of 17 bases. The CDR3 length is 14 residues.

The CDR3 loop reads CASSTPQLTEAFF. CDR3 in DNA: TGTGCCAGCTCCACCCCCCAGTTAACTGAAGCTTTCTTT. This chain connects TRBV18 to TRBJ1-1, with no clear D. Germline CDR1 KGHSH, CDR2 LQKENI. The V gene lost 6 bases and the J gene lost 5 bases, with 13 bases spanning the gap. The CDR3 consists of 13 residues.

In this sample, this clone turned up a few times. The CDR3 region is CATSRDIIGAVDSFSEQYF. CDR3 in DNA: TGTGCCACCAGCAGAGATATCATTGGGGCCGTAGATAGTTTTTCGGAGCAGTACTTC. This rearrangement joins TRBV15 to TRBJ2-7; possibly TRBD1 for D (5 bases). V shed 0 bases and J shed 7 bases, with 28 bases lying between them. CDR1 LNHNV and CDR2 YYDKDF come from the germline V gene (reference sequence). The CDR3 length is 19 residues.

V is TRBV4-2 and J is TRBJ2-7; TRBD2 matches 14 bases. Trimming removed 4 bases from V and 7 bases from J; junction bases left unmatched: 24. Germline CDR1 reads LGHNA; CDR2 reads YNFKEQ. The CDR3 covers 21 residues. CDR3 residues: CASSLAPQPSTSGRAPGEQYF. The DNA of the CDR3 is TGTGCCAGCAGCCTTGCCCCACAGCCTTCGACTAGCGGGAGGGCCCCGGGGGAGCAGTACTTC.

CDR3 sequence reads: CASSSQGARELGDEQFF. The DNA for the CDR3 is TGTGCCAGCAGTTCCCAGGGTGCGCGGGAGTTAGGGGATGAGCAGTTCTTC. V gene TRBV6-2 or TRBV6-3 combines with J gene TRBJ2-1; 7 positions match TRBD2. V lost 4 bases to trimming and J lost 8 bases; unmatched junction nucleotides: 17. The CDR3 has 17 amino acids. CDR1 and CDR2 from the germline V gene are MNHEY and SVGEGT.

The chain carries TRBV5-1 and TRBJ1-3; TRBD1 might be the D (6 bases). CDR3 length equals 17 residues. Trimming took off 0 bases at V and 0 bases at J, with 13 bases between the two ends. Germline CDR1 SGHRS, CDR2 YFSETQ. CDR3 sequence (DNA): TGCGCCAGCAGCTTGGATAGACAGGCGTACTCTGGAAACACCATATATTTT. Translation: CASSLDRQAYSGNTIYF.

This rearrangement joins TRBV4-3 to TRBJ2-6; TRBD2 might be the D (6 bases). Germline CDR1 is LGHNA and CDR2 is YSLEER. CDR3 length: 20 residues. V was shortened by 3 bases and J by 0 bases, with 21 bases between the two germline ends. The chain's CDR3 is CASSQGLGTFASSGANVLTF. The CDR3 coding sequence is TGCGCCAGCAGCCAGGGACTCGGGACGTTCGCTTCCTCTGGGGCCAACGTCCTGACTTTC.